This T cell receptor beta chain is from a study of CD8 T cells in acute hepatitis C reinfection (dated by TCRdb to about 2021). Concerning the study at large: The study profiled the TCRbeta repertoire of CD8+ T cells specific for the HCV NS3-1073 epitope during acute infection and after viral clearance. Paired acute and follow-up samples were contributed by four of the spontaneous resolvers. Findings and caveats that apply to the study as a whole: Because bulk sequencing covered only the TCRbeta chain, the alphabeta pairing of public clonotypes could not be determined. Approximately 13 public clonotypes were found regardless of outcome, and V04-02/J02-02 was used by one public clonotype. NS3-1073 specific repertoires were highly diverse, with no significant diversity differences between acute resolver, follow-up resolver and acute chronic samples. Chronically infected subjects had no follow-up repertoires because NS3-1073 specific cells were too rare to sort. Preferential use of the TRBV04 and TRBV06 gene families was observed in all groups, and this preferential usage was not explained by overrepresentation in the naive pool. It was rare for CDR3 sequences to be shared with other epitopes, and exact matching may have been limited by differing sequencing approaches.

CDR1 and CDR2, looked up from the germline V gene, are SGHDT and YYEEEE. The trim is 0 bases for V and 5 bases for J, with a gap of 14 bases between the germline ends. The cysteine opens and the phenylalanine closes a CDR3 of 15 amino acids. Only the CDR3 DNA stays, 45 bases, in frame from base 1. On this clone itself: This receptor's antigen is unknown. No much larger clone exists at a distance of one base, and base qualities are not known.

The time point tag for this specimen amounts to: naive CD8 control sorted from an acute-time-point sample. Enrolled in the Montreal Hepatitis C Cohort (HEPCO) in Canada, the donors were people who inject drugs, and these donors were followed every 3 months. A positive HCV RNA or antibody test that followed a negative test within the previous 24 weeks was the definition used for acute primary HCV infection. Surface staining used CD3, CD8 and CD45RO antibodies, with an aqua fixable dye to exclude dead cells. Among the cohort members were under 10 spontaneous resolvers, with spontaneous resolution defined as HCV RNA clearance within 24 weeks. Negative selection by means of the MACS CD8+ T cell Isolation Kit yielded CD8+ T cells from peripheral blood mononuclear cells recovered from cryopreservation by thawing. Sorting of the cells was done on a BD FACSAria II cell sorter. The FACS-sorted cells had their genomic DNA extracted, and the commercial immunoSEQ service was used to sequence the TCRbeta chains. On the study's bioinformatics: ImmunoSEQ Analyzer software v3.0 and R v3.5.1 were the tools used to analyze the repertoire data. Only productive rearrangements were analyzed, because any sequences with stop codons or out-of-frame rearrangements were filtered out. Simpson diversity, Shannon entropy, CDR3 length and nucleotide addition metrics were obtained from the sequencing provider. Clonotypes were categorized by frequency as dominant, sub-dominant, low or lowest abundance, and clonotypes below 0.1% were excluded from most analyses. A CDR3 amino acid clonotype was called public when found in at least two subjects at a cumulative frequency of at least 0.5%. The immuneACCESS repertoire file appears here via TCRdb, limited to in-frame rearrangements. These files lack a portion of the clones; in checked studies, under half of the deficit traces to unresolved V genes, and the cause of the others is not known. That table supplies the V and J calls and clone size; D and trimming were determined from the DNA. The sample table holds approximately 40,000 clones, of which 80% to 90% were seen once. The ten largest account for roughly 9.8% of the sample.

Sequencing input: naive CD8+ T cells from PBMCs. Sample cell subset or site, as interpreted from the label and publication: sorted total naive CD45RO-negative CD8+ T cells. The V gene is TRBV5-6 and the J gene is TRBJ2-5; no D gene can be assigned with confidence. The clonotype was recovered from a woman between 18 and 29 years old who spontaneously cleared hepatitis C infection. The nucleotide sequence is TGTGCCAGCAGCTTGGGTTGGTCACCGGAGGAGACCCAGTACTTC. Its coded protein is CASSLGWSPEETQYF.